The clone carrying this T cell receptor beta chain was recorded many times. No antigen is known for it. Germline-derived CDR1 and CDR2 are SGHAT and FQNNGV. CDR3 length: 14 amino acids. V dropped 1 base and J dropped 2 bases, with 9 bases sitting between them. According to the study, TCR beta libraries were built with iRepertoire HTBI primers and CDR3-region Arm-PCR. TCRdb re-derived calls from the multiplex PCR reads in MiXCR, one entry per CDR3 protein. This table has fewer than 350,000 distinct CDR3 sequences, about 18% appearing once. Described time point: newly diagnosed GD, antithyroid drugs for less than 3 months. RNA extracted from PBMCs served as the sequencing template. Clinicians diagnosed Graves' disease using American Thyroid Association guidelines. The source of the sample is a study of regulatory T cells in long-lasting Graves disease. Study conclusions and caveats: Persistent Graves' patients showed less TCR diversity than newly diagnosed patients showed.

The chain employs TRBV11-2 and TRBJ2-7; D not certain. This TCR was sampled from a female donor with Graves disease. Here the sequenced sample was peripheral blood mononuclear cells (PBMCs), taken at new diagnosis, from a patient treated with antithyroid drugs. CDR3 protein: CASSLVVGPYEQYF. In nucleotides, the CDR3 is TGTGCCAGCAGCTTAGTCGTGGGCCCCTACGAGCAGTACTTC.